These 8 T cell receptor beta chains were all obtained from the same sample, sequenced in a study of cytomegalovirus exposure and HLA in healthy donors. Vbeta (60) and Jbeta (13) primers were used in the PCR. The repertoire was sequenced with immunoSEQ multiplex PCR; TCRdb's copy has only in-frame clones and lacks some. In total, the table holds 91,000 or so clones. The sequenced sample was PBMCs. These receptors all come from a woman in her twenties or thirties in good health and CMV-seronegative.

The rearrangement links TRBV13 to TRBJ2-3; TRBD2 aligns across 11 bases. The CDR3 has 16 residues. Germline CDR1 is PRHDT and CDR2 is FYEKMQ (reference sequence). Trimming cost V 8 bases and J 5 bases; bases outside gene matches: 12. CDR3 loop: CASATGTSGGIDTQYF. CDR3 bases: TGTGCCAGCGCCACGGGGACTAGCGGAGGAATAGATACGCAGTATTTT.

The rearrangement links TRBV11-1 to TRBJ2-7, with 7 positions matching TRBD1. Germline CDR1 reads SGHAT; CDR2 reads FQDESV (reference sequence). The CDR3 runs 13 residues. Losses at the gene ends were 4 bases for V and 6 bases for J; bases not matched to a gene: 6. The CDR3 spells CASSSVGGGEQYF. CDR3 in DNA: TGTGCCAGCAGCTCCGTAGGGGGCGGCGAGCAGTACTTC.

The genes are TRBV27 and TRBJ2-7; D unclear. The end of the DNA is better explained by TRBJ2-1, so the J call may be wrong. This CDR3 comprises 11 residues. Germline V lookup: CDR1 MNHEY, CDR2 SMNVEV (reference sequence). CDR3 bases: TGTGCCAGCAGATTCGGGTCCGAGCAGTTCTTC. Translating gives CASRFGSEQFF.

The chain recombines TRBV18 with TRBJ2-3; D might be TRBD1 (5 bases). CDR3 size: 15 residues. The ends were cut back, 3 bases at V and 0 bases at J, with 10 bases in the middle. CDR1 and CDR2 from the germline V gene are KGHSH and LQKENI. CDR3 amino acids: CASSPRVSSTDTQYF. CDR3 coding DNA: TGTGCCAGCTCACCCAGGGTCAGCAGCACAGATACGCAGTATTTT.

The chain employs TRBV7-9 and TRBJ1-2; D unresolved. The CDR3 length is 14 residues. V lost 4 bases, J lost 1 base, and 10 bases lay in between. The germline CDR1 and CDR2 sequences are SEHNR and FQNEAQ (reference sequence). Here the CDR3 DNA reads TGTGCCAGCAGCTATACTACGGTTAACTATGGCTACACCTTC. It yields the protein CASSYTTVNYGYTF.

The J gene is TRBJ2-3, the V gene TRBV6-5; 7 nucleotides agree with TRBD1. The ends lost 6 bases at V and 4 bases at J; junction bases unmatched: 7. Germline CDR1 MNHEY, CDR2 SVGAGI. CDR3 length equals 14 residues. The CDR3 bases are TGTGCCAGCAGCTGGGACAGAAGAGCAGATACGCAGTATTTT. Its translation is CASSWDRRADTQYF.

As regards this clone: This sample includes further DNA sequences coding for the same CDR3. The CDR3 sequence is CASSSQGAGTEAFF. CDR3 DNA: TGCGCCAGCAGCTCACAGGGGGCTGGCACTGAAGCTTTCTTT. The genes are TRBV5-1 and TRBJ1-1, with TRBD1 identical over 9 bases. Germline CDR1 SGHRS, CDR2 YFSETQ. Trimming cost V 3 bases and J 4 bases; bases outside gene matches: 4. The CDR3 loop spans 14 amino acids. The variable domain in full, with the rest retrieved from reference TRBV5-1 and TRBJ1-1, is KAGVTQTPRYLIKTRGQQVTLSCSPISGHRSVSWYQQTPGQGLQFLFEYFSETQRNKGNFPGRFSGRQFSNSRSEMNVSTLELGDSALYLCASSSQGAGTEAFFGQGTRLTVV.

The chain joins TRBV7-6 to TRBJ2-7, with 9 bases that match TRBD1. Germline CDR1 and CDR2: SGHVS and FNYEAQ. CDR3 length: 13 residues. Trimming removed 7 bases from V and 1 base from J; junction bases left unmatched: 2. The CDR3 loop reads CASTGTGSYEQYF. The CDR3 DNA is TGTGCCAGCACCGGGACAGGGTCCTACGAGCAGTACTTC.